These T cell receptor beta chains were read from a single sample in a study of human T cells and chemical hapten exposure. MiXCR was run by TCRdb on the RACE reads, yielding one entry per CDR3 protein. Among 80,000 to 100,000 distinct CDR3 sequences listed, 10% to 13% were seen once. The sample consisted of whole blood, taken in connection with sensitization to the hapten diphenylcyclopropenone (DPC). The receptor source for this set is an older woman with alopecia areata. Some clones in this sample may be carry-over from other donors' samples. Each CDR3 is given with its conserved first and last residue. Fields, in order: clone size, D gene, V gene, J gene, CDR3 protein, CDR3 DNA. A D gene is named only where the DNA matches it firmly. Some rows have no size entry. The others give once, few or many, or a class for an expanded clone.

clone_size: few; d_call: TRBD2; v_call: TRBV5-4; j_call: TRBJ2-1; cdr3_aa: CASQTSGGSSYNEQFF; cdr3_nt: TGTGCCAGTCAGACTAGCGGGGGGAGCTCCTACAATGAGCAGTTCTTC
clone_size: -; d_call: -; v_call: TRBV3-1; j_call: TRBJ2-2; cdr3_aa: CASSHRRAGELFF; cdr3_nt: TGTGCCAGCAGCCACCGCAGGGCCGGGGAGCTGTTTTTT
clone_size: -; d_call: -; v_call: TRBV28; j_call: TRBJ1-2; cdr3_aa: CASGRGGAGVDGYTF; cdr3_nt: TGTGCCAGCGGCCGCGGGGGCGCAGGGGTGGATGGCTACACCTTC
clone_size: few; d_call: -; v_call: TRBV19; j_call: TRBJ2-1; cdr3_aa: CASKSFKDNEQFF; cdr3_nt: TGTGCCAGTAAGAGTTTCAAAGACAATGAGCAGTTCTTC
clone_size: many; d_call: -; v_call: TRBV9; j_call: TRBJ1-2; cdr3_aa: CASKQDSNYGYTF; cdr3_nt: TGTGCCAGCAAACAGGACAGCAACTATGGCTACACCTTC
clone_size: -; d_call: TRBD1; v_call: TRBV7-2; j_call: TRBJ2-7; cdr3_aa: CASGTGVGEQYF; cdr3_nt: TGTGCCAGCGGAACAGGGGTTGGCGAGCAGTACTTC
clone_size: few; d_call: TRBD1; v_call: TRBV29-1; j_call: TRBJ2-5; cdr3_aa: CSGNRGLLQETQYF; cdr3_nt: TGCAGCGGGAACAGGGGATTATTACAAGAGACCCAGTACTTC
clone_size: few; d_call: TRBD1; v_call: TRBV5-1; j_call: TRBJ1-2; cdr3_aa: CASSFGQGTNYGYTF; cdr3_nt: TGCGCCAGCAGCTTCGGACAGGGCACTAACTATGGCTACACCTTC
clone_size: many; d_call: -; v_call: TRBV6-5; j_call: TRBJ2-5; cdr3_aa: CASSYSIVYQETQYF; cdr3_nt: TGTGCCAGCAGTTACTCGATCGTCTACCAAGAGACCCAGTACTTC
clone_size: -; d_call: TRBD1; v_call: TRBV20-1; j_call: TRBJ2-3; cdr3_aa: CSARWVGGADTQYF; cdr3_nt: TGCAGTGCTAGATGGGTAGGGGGCGCGGATACGCAGTATTTT
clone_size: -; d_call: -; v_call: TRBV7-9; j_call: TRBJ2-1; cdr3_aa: CASSRPADEQFF; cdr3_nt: TGTGCCAGCAGCAGACCGGCCGATGAGCAGTTCTTC
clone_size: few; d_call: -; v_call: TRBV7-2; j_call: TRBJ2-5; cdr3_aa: CASSRFAETQYF; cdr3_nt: TGTGCCAGCAGTAGATTTGCGGAGACCCAGTACTTC
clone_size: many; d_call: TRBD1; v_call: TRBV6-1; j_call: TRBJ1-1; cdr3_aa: CASSARRGHTEAFF; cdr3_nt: TGTGCCAGCAGTGCTCGAAGGGGGCATACTGAAGCTTTCTTT
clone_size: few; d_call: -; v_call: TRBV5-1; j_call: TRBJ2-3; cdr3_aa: CASSSVVDTQYF; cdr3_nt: TGCGCCAGCAGCTCGGTTGTAGATACGCAGTATTTT
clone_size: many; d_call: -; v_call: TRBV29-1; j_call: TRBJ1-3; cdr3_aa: CSVGRSPGNTIYF; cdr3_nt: TGCAGCGTTGGCAGGAGCCCTGGAAACACCATATATTTT
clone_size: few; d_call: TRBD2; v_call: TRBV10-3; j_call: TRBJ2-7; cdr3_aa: CAIRGGGSSYEQYF; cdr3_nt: TGTGCCATCAGGGGCGGGGGAAGCTCCTACGAGCAGTACTTC
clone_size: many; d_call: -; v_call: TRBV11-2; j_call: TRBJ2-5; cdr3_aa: CASSFRGETQYF; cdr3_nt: TGTGCCAGCAGCTTCCGGGGGGAGACCCAGTACTTC
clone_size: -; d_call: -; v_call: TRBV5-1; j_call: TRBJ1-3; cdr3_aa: CASSLTDLHAGNTIYF; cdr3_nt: TGCGCCAGCAGCTTGACCGACCTCCATGCGGGAAACACCATATATTTT
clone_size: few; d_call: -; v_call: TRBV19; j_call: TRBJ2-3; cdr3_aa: CASSPPGDLADTQYF; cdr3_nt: TGTGCCAGTAGTCCCCCAGGGGACCTGGCAGATACGCAGTATTTT
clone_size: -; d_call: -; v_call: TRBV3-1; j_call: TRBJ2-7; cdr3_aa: CASSSGVESLYEQYF; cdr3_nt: TGTGCCAGCAGCTCCGGGGTTGAATCCCTCTACGAGCAGTACTTC
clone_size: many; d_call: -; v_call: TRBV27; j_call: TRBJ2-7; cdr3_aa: CASSLDSSYEQYF; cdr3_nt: TGTGCCAGCAGTTTGGATAGTTCCTACGAGCAGTACTTC
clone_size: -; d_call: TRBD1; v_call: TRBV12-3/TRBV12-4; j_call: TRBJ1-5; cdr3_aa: CASRDRGRGNQPQHF; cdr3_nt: TGTGCCAGCAGAGACAGGGGAAGAGGCAATCAGCCCCAGCATTTT
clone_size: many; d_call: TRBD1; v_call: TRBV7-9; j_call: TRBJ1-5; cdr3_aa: CASGTGAIQDQPQHF; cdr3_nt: TGTGCCAGCGGGACAGGGGCTATACAGGATCAGCCCCAGCATTTT
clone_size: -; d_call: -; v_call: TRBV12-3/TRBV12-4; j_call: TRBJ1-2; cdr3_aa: CASSFNLDSYGYTF; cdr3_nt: TGTGCCAGCAGTTTCAATCTCGACAGCTATGGCTACACCTTC
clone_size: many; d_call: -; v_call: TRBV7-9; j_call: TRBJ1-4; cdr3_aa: CASSFPSTTNEKLFF; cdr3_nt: TGTGCCAGCAGCTTCCCCTCCACAACTAATGAAAAACTGTTTTTT
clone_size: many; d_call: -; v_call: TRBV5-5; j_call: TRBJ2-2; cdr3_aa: CASSFQGGTGELFF; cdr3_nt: TGTGCCAGCAGCTTCCAGGGGGGCACCGGGGAGCTGTTTTTT
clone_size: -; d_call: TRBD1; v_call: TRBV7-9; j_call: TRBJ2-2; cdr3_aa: CANRGLVNIGELFF; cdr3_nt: TGTGCCAACAGGGGGCTGGTTAATATCGGGGAGCTGTTTTTT
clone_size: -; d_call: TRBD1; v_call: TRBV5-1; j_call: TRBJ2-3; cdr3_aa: CASSLALTGSTDTQYF; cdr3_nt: TGCGCCAGCAGCTTGGCGCTGACAGGGAGCACAGATACGCAGTATTTT
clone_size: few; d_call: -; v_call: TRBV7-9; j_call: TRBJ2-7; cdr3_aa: CASSPWDGGAPTYEQYF; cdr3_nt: TGTGCCAGCAGCCCGTGGGATGGGGGCGCCCCGACCTACGAGCAGTACTTC
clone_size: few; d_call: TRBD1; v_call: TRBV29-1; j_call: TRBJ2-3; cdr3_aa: CSVGQGKGADTQYF; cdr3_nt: TGCAGCGTTGGACAGGGGAAGGGGGCAGATACGCAGTATTTT
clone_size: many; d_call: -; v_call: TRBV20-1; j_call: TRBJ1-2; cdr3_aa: CSASRADYGYTF; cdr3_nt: TGCAGTGCTAGCCGAGCAGACTATGGCTACACCTTC
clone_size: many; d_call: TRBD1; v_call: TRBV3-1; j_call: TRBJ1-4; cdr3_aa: CASSQWGQGSNEKLFF; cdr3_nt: TGTGCCAGCAGCCAGTGGGGACAGGGTTCTAATGAAAAACTGTTTTTT
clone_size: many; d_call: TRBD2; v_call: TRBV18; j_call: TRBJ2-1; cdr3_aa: CASSPKMWAGDSYNEQFF; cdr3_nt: TGTGCCAGCTCACCAAAAATGTGGGCGGGGGACTCCTACAATGAGCAGTTCTTC
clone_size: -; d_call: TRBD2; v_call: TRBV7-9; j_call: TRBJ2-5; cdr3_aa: CASRVAGEETQYF; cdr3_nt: TGTGCCAGCAGGGTAGCGGGCGAAGAGACCCAGTACTTC
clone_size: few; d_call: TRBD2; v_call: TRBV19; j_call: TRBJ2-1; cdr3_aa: CASSRTSGDFYNEQFF; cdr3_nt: TGTGCCAGTAGCCGGACTAGCGGGGACTTCTACAATGAGCAGTTCTTC